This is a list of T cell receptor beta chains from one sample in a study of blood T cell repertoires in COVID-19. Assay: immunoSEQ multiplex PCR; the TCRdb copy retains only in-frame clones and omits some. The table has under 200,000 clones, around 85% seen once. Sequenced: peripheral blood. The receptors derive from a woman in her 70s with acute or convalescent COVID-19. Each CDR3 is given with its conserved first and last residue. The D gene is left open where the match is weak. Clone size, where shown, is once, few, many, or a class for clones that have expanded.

CASSQDLQGRGYTF,TGCGCCAGCAGCCAAGATCTACAGGGGAGAGGCTACACCTTC,TRBJ1-2,.,TRBV4-3,TRBD1
CASSLTGSYEQYF,TGCGCCAGCAGCTTGACAGGGAGCTACGAGCAGTACTTC,TRBJ2-7,.,TRBV5-1,.
CASSFTGMVSGSSYNEQFF,TGTGCCAGCAGCTTTACCGGAATGGTTAGCGGGAGCTCCTACAATGAGCAGTTCTTC,TRBJ2-1,.,TRBV27,TRBD2
CASSLMNHEQYF,TGTGCCAGCAGTCTAATGAACCACGAGCAGTACTTC,TRBJ2-7,.,TRBV3-1/TRBV3-2,.
CASSETRQPTNEKLFF,TGTGCCAGCAGTGAAACCCGACAACCAACTAATGAAAAACTGTTTTTT,TRBJ1-4,.,TRBV2,.
CASSLVRGGNNSPLHF,TGTGCCAGCAGCTTAGTTCGAGGCGGAAATAATTCACCCCTCCACTTT,TRBJ1-6,.,TRBV7-8,.
CASSLQGAWDEQFF,TGTGCCAGCAGTTTACAGGGGGCCTGGGATGAGCAGTTCTTC,TRBJ2-1,.,TRBV28,TRBD1
CASSSRGAADTIYF,TGTGCCAGCAGCTCCCGGGGGGCGGCGGACACCATATATTTT,TRBJ1-3,.,TRBV13,.
CASSIGGNTEAFF,TGTGCCAGTAGTATAGGAGGGAACACTGAAGCTTTCTTT,TRBJ1-1,.,TRBV19,.
CASSDRDRVIAYGYTF,TGTGCCAGCAGTGACCGGGACAGGGTTATTGCCTATGGCTACACCTTC,TRBJ1-2,.,TRBV6-1,TRBD1
CASSGRTGGWHEQFF,TGTGCCAGCAGCGGTAGGACAGGGGGCTGGCATGAGCAGTTCTTC,TRBJ2-1,.,TRBV5-4,TRBD1
CASSLPLAGGRYEQYF,TGTGCCAGCAGCTTACCGCTAGCGGGAGGCCGCTACGAGCAGTACTTC,TRBJ2-7,.,TRBV7-8,TRBD2
CASSPRGTISYNEQFF,TGTGCCAGCAGTCCTCGCGGTACTATTTCCTACAATGAGCAGTTCTTC,TRBJ2-1,.,TRBV28,.
CASSQDRGTGTGVSPLHF,TGCGCCAGCAGCCAAGATAGGGGTACAGGGACAGGTGTTTCACCCCTCCACTTT,TRBJ1-6,few,TRBV4-1,TRBD1